Shown below are 23 T cell receptor beta chains from a single sample sequenced in a study of OX40 agonist ivuxolimab in advanced cancers. Data came from immunoSEQ multiplex PCR; TCRdb stores just in-frame clones and leaves some out. The sample carries approximately 67,000 clones, 80% to 90% recorded once. The specimen was CD4+ or CD8+ T cells sorted from blood, collected in a trial of the OX40 agonist ivuxolimab. The receptor source for this set is an adult with an advanced solid tumor such as melanoma, head and neck, liver or kidney cancer.

The chain has TRBV29-1 and TRBJ2-5, with D unresolved. The CDR3 sequence is 12 residues long. Deletions cut 4 bases from V and 2 bases from J, with 8 bases between. Germline-derived CDR1 and CDR2 are SQVTM and ANQGSEA. CDR3 in DNA: TGCAGCGTTGGTCGGGTACAAGAGACCCAGTACTTC. This encodes CSVGRVQETQYF.

The chain employs TRBV30 and TRBJ2-7; TRBD1 matches 8 bases. Looked up from germline, CDR1 is GTSNPN and CDR2 is SVGIG (reference sequence). Losses at the gene ends were 3 bases for V and 2 bases for J; bases not matched to a gene: 15. The length of the CDR3 is 17 residues. The CDR3 sequence: CAWSGPRTGRKAYEQYF. CDR3 bases: TGTGCCTGGAGCGGTCCCCGGACAGGGAGGAAAGCCTACGAGCAGTACTTC.

V is TRBV5-1 and J is TRBJ1-3, with D maybe TRBD1 (6 bases). Per the germline V gene, CDR1 is SGHRS and CDR2 is YFSETQ. V lost 4 bases, J lost 0 bases, and 11 bases lay in between. The CDR3 consists of 15 residues. The CDR3 DNA reads TGCGCCAGCAGCACCGGGACACCCTCTGGAAACACCATATATTTT. It specifies CASSTGTPSGNTIYF. Based on the CDR3 plus reference TRBV5-1 and TRBJ1-3, the full variable domain is KAGVTQTPRYLIKTRGQQVTLSCSPISGHRSVSWYQQTPGQGLQFLFEYFSETQRNKGNFPGRFSGRQFSNSRSEMNVSTLELGDSALYLCASSTGTPSGNTIYFGEGSWLTVV.

By share, this clone ranks as medium-sized (0.01 to 0.1%). J is TRBJ2-7 and V is TRBV2; TRBD2 agrees at 8 bases. The CDR3 covers 17 residues. With 8 bases clipped from V and 0 bases from J, the junction kept 15 bases outside the gene matches. Germline V gene lookup returns CDR1 SNHLY and CDR2 FYNNEI. The CDR3 protein is CASLRSFTSGSSYEQYF. The CDR3 nucleotides read TGTGCCAGCCTCCGATCATTTACTAGCGGAAGCTCCTACGAGCAGTACTTC.

The rearrangement uses TRBV19 and TRBJ1-2; the D gene is possibly TRBD1 (6 bases). CDR1 LNHDA and CDR2 SQIVND come from the germline V gene (reference sequence). This CDR3 region has 17 residues. V lost 4 bases and J 0 bases, leaving 18 bases between the germline ends. The CDR3 sequence is CASSTPATGTTNYGYTF. The CDR3, as DNA: TGTGCCAGTAGTACCCCTGCAACAGGGACCACTAACTATGGCTACACCTTC.

This sequence joins TRBV30 and TRBJ1-1, with 7 bases lining up with TRBD1. Germline CDR1 reads GTSNPN; CDR2 reads SVGIG (reference sequence). The ends lost 4 bases at V and 5 bases at J; junction bases unmatched: 10. CDR3 length: 14 residues. The CDR3 DNA reads as TGTGCCTGGACTGCAAAGGGGGCGAGGACTGAAGCTTTCTTT. This encodes CAWTAKGARTEAFF.

This chain uses TRBV4-1 with TRBJ2-4; no clear D gene. Germline-derived CDR1 and CDR2 are MGHRA and YSYEKL. This CDR3 region has 13 residues. Trimming removed 0 bases at V and 13 bases at J, with 13 bases between. Here the CDR3 reads CASSQDLVRPQYF. As DNA, the CDR3 is TGCGCCAGCAGCCAAGATCTTGTCAGGCCACAGTACTTC.

The V gene is TRBV28, the J gene TRBJ1-3; 9 bases are shared with TRBD1. Germline assignment: CDR1 MDHEN and CDR2 SYDVKM. The CDR3 extends over 16 amino acids. Trimming took 8 bases from V and 0 from J; bases not matched to a gene: 8. Written as DNA, the CDR3 is TGTGCCAGCGCCCCTGGGACAGGGACCTCTGGAAACACCATATATTTT. Residues: CASAPGTGTSGNTIYF.

V is TRBV5-1 and J is TRBJ2-3, with 11 positions matching TRBD2. V lost 2 bases and J lost 6; bases outside the gene matches: 8. The CDR3 covers 16 residues. Looked up from germline, CDR1 is SGHRS and CDR2 is YFSETQ. The CDR3 coding sequence is TGCGCCAGCAGCTTCAATAGCGGGAGGGCCCTGGATACGCAGTATTTT. Amino acids: CASSFNSGRALDTQYF.

This chain joins TRBV5-6 and TRBJ2-5; TRBD2 agrees at 11 bases. V lost 2 bases and J lost 8; bases outside the gene matches: 8. The CDR3 covers 15 residues. Germline CDR1 is SGHDT and CDR2 is YYEEEE. CDR3 in amino acids: CASSFPTSGSGTQYF. DNA of the CDR3: TGTGCCAGCAGCTTCCCAACTAGCGGGAGTGGAACCCAGTACTTC.

This chain uses TRBV28 with TRBJ2-7, with D possibly TRBD1 on 5 matching bases. The CDR3 is made up of 13 amino acids. From germline, CDR1 is MDHEN and CDR2 SYDVKM. V was shortened by 2 bases and J by 6 bases, with 11 bases between the two germline ends. In nucleotides, the CDR3 is TGTGCCAGCAGTTTAAGGTCAGGGATCGAGCAGTACTTC. Its protein is CASSLRSGIEQYF.

The gene calls are TRBV7-9 and TRBJ2-5; no firm D call. Trimming took off 8 bases at V and 1 base at J, with 2 bases between the two ends. CDR3 length: 10 residues. Germline values: CDR1 SEHNR, CDR2 FQNEAQ (reference sequence). The CDR3: CASSQETQYF. DNA for the CDR3: TGTGCCAGCTCCCAAGAGACCCAGTACTTC. Full variable domain (remainder filled in from reference TRBV7-9 and TRBJ2-5): DTGVSQNPRHKITKRGQNVTFRCDPISEHNRLYWYRQTLGQGPEFLTYFQNEAQLEKSRLLSDRFSAERPKGSFSTLEIQRTEQGDSAMYLCASSQETQYFGPGTRLLVL.

This clone showed up just a few times. The CDR3 reads CASSQDSRVAGTDTQYF. In nucleotides, the CDR3 is TGTGCCAGCAGCCAAGATTCAAGGGTTGCTGGCACAGATACGCAGTATTTT. This sequence joins TRBV4-2 and TRBJ2-3; unclear D gene. The germline CDR1 and CDR2 sequences are LGHNA and YNFKEQ. The CDR3 has 17 amino acids. V lost 0 bases to trimming and J lost 1 base, with 14 bases between them.

The CDR3 is CASSIGGRAFTDTQYF. DNA for the CDR3: TGTGCCAGTAGTATAGGCGGGAGGGCCTTCACAGATACGCAGTATTTT. The genes are TRBV19 and TRBJ2-3; 9 bases are a match to TRBD2. The CDR3 is 16 amino acids. V dropped 1 base and J dropped 2; count of bases not matched to a gene: 4. Germline V gives CDR1 LNHDA, CDR2 SQIVND (reference sequence).

The chain joins TRBV30 to TRBJ2-2; D gene uncertain. The germline V and J ends were trimmed by 5 bases and 6 bases, with 4 bases remaining between them. From germline, CDR1 is GTSNPN and CDR2 SVGIG (reference sequence). The CDR3 runs to 10 residues. CDR3 in amino acids: CAWGAGELFF. DNA of the CDR3: TGTGCCTGGGGCGCCGGGGAGCTGTTTTTT.

The chain carries TRBV27 and TRBJ2-1; TRBD2 matches at 7 bases. Germline V gives CDR1 MNHEY, CDR2 SMNVEV (reference sequence). The ends lost 7 bases at V and 7 bases at J; junction bases unmatched: 13. The CDR3 totals 15 residues. The CDR3 nucleotides are TGTGCCAGCAAGAGGGAGGGCCTTATGTTGAATGAGCAGTTCTTC. Translation: CASKREGLMLNEQFF.

V and J are TRBV6-5 and TRBJ2-1; 7 positions match TRBD2. Germline assignment: CDR1 MNHEY and CDR2 SVGAGI. J gave up 7 bases and V 2 bases, and 5 bases lay outside the gene matches. CDR3 length: 14 residues. CDR3 sequence: CASSYGAGRNEQFF. CDR3 in DNA: TGTGCCAGCAGTTACGGAGCGGGGAGAAATGAGCAGTTCTTC.

This sequence joins TRBV5-1 and TRBJ2-5; D call uncertain. Trimming took 3 bases from V and 5 from J, leaving 14 bases between them. CDR1 SGHRS and CDR2 YFSETQ come from the germline V gene. The CDR3 sequence is 14 residues long. This CDR3 reads CASSSSSTSETQYF. The DNA of the CDR3 is TGCGCCAGCAGCTCGTCCTCTACGTCGGAGACCCAGTACTTC.

In this sample, this clone turned up once. This rearrangement joins TRBV28 to TRBJ2-1; 12 bases agree with TRBD2. J was trimmed by 3 bases and V by 5 bases; bases with no gene match: 2. Germline CDR1 reads MDHEN; CDR2 reads SYDVKM. The CDR3 spans 15 residues. CDR3 bases: TGTGCCAGCAGTGAGACTAGCGGGGGCTACAATGAGCAGTTCTTC. Translating it yields CASSETSGGYNEQFF.

The V gene is TRBV7-9, the J gene TRBJ1-3; D remains ambiguous. The V gene's germline CDR1 is SEHNR and CDR2 FQNEAQ (reference sequence). The V end was cut by 6 bases, the J end by 3 bases, with 9 bases between. This CDR3 has 13 amino acids. CDR3: CASSPPSGNTIYF. In nucleotides, the CDR3 is TGTGCCAGCAGTCCCCCGAGTGGAAACACCATATATTTT.

The J gene is TRBJ2-3, the V gene TRBV6-6, with unresolved D. Germline CDR1 and CDR2: MNHNY and SVGAGI (reference sequence). The CDR3 is 13 amino acids. V lost 6 bases and J lost 3, with 10 bases in between. The CDR3 coding sequence is TGTGCCAGCAGCCCAGAAGGGACAGATACGCAGTATTTT. Translated: CASSPEGTDTQYF.

This rearrangement joins TRBV19 to TRBJ2-7; unclear D gene. Germline CDR1 is LNHDA and CDR2 is SQIVND (reference sequence). The V end was cut by 0 bases, the J end by 9 bases, with 12 bases between. CDR3 length: 13 residues. CDR3 coding DNA: TGTGCCAGTAGTATAGATCTGGGCAACGCGCAGTACTTC. This gives the protein CASSIDLGNAQYF.

The V gene is TRBV4-1, the J gene TRBJ1-4, with D maybe TRBD1 (6 bases). The CDR3 sequence is 13 residues long. Germline V gives CDR1 MGHRA, CDR2 YSYEKL. Deletions cut 4 bases from V and 7 bases from J, with 10 bases between. CDR3 nucleotides: TGCGCCAGCAGCCTCCAACAGGGTGAAAAACTGTTTTTT. It yields the protein CASSLQQGEKLFF.